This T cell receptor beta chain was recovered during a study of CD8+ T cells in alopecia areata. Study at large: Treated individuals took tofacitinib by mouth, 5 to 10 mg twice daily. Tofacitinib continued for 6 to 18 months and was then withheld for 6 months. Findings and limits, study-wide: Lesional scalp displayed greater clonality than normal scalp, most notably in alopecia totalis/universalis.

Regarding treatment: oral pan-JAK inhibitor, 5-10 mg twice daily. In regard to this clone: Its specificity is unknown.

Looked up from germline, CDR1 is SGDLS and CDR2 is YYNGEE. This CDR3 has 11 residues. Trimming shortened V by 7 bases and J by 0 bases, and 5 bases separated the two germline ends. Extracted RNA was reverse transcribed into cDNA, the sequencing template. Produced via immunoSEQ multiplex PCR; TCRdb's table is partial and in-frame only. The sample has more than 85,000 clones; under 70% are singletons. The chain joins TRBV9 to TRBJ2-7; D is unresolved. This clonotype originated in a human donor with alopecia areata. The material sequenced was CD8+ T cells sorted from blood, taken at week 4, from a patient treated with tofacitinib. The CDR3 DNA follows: TGTGCCAGCCGCGGCTCCTACGAGCAGTACTTC. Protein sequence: CASRGSYEQYF.